This T cell receptor (beta chain) comes out of a study of blood T cell repertoires in COVID-19. Study at large: Whether acute or convalescent, the COVID-19 samples came from the United States, Italy and Spain. The cDNA or gDNA used as material had been derived from T cells, B-cell-depleted T cells, or PBMCs.

Those who participated ranged in age from roughly 18 to 89 years and resided in some 24 US areas. Each participant's cohort was designated according to participant-reported clinical history. Only in-frame clones appear in the TCRdb table, and some are missing; sequencing was by immunoSEQ multiplex PCR. The sample contains fewer than 200,000 clones, roughly 82% of which appear only once. CDR3 length equals 15 residues. Germline CDR1 is LNHDA and CDR2 is SQIVND (reference sequence). The V segment lost 3 bases and the J segment 12 bases; nucleotides outside the gene matches: 10. This rearrangement joins TRBV19 to TRBJ1-6; 8 nucleotides align to TRBD1. Sequencing input: PBMCs or T cells enriched from blood (not recorded which). The TCR was taken from a man aged 45-60 years who had recovered from COVID-19. CDR3 amino acids: CASSIGGQAAVPLHF. DNA for the CDR3: TGTGCCAGTAGTATTGGGGGACAGGCCGCTGTACCCCTCCACTTT.